The 23 T cell receptor beta chains reported below all come from one sample, sequenced in a study of shared clonotypes between healthy human individuals. The protocol was immunoSEQ multiplex PCR, while the TCRdb copy is restricted to in-frame clones and leaves out a portion. The sample lists 550,000 to 800,000 clones, roughly 70% occurring once. The sample consisted of memory CD4+ T cells sorted from blood. The subset denotes: CD45RA-negative fraction. These receptor sequences come from a woman in her 30s in good health.

This clone has only one observation. This sequence joins TRBV28 and TRBJ1-5; the D is unclear. The germline CDR1 and CDR2 sequences are MDHEN and SYDVKM. CDR3 length: 15 amino acids. V dropped 2 bases and J dropped 4 bases, with 12 bases sitting between them. CDR3 bases: TGTGCCAGCAGTTTAGAAGATAGGGAAAATCAGCCCCAGCATTTT. This sequence encodes CASSLEDRENQPQHF.

This clone was counted a single time. This chain joins TRBV25-1 and TRBJ2-2; 10 bases are a match to TRBD2. The germline V gene encodes CDR1 MGHDK and CDR2 SYGVNS. The length of the CDR3 is 16 residues. The V and J ends lost 1 base and 1 base, in that order; junction bases with no gene match: 0. The CDR3 DNA is TGTGCCAGCAGTGAATCTAGCGGGAGGAACACCGGGGAGCTGTTTTTT. Translated, it gives CASSESSGRNTGELFF.

This rearrangement joins TRBV7-9 to TRBJ1-4; no clear D. V was trimmed by 3 bases and J by 5 bases, leaving 7 bases between them. The CDR3 contains 13 residues. Per germline, CDR1 SEHNR and CDR2 FQNEAQ (reference sequence). This CDR3 is CASSFGNNEKLFF. The CDR3 region has the DNA TGTGCCAGCAGCTTTGGAAACAATGAAAAACTGTTTTTT.

The chain joins TRBV25-1 to TRBJ2-7, with 13 positions matching TRBD2. Germline values: CDR1 MGHDK, CDR2 SYGVNS. V was clipped by 8 bases and J by 0 bases; unmatched bases: 13. CDR3 length: 18 residues. The CDR3 region is CASSPAGTSGKLSYEQYF. The CDR3, as DNA: TGTGCCAGCTCCCCCGCGGGGACTAGCGGGAAACTCTCCTACGAGCAGTACTTC.

The V call is TRBV14, the J call TRBJ2-4; TRBD1 aligns across 8 bases. CDR1 and CDR2 (germline): SGHDN, FVKESK. CDR3 size: 15 residues. J lost 8 bases, V lost 1 base, and 7 bases had no gene match. This CDR3 is CASSQARGQAHIQYF. The CDR3 nucleotides are TGTGCCAGCAGCCAAGCACGGGGACAGGCACACATTCAGTACTTC.

This chain connects TRBV9 to TRBJ2-7; 7 bases are shared with TRBD1. The length of the CDR3 is 15 residues. The V gene's germline CDR1 is SGDLS and CDR2 YYNGEE. V was clipped by 5 bases and J by 5 bases; unmatched bases: 13. The CDR3 is CASSETVLQGDEQYF. CDR3 DNA sequence: TGTGCCAGCAGTGAGACCGTACTCCAGGGGGACGAGCAGTACTTC.

This clone has a handful of counts. The chain is built from TRBV5-6 and TRBJ2-2; no clear D. The CDR3 length is 16 residues. The germline V and J ends were trimmed by 1 base and 4 bases, with 14 bases remaining between them. Germline lookup yields CDR1 SGHDT and CDR2 YYEEEE. DNA for the CDR3: TGTGCCAGCAGCTTGAGTCAGGACGCTTTCACCGGGGAGCTGTTTTTT. Residues: CASSLSQDAFTGELFF.

The rearrangement uses TRBV6-6 and TRBJ2-2; 9 nucleotides align to TRBD1. Trimming removed 6 bases from V and 5 bases from J; junction bases left unmatched: 7. Germline V gives CDR1 MNHNY, CDR2 SVGAGI (reference sequence). The CDR3 length is 15 residues. DNA for the CDR3: TGTGCCAGCAGATCGACGACAGGGGGGACCGGGGAGCTGTTTTTT. This gives the protein CASRSTTGGTGELFF.

The chain links TRBV2 to TRBJ1-2; 7 bases are shared with TRBD1. Germline loops: CDR1 SNHLY, CDR2 FYNNEI. The CDR3 is 13 residues long. After removal of 10 bases from V and 4 bases from J, the junction contained 9 bases not matched to a gene. The CDR3 DNA reads as TGTGCCAACCCGACAGGGCGATCCTATGGCTACACCTTC. Translation: CANPTGRSYGYTF.

Comments on this clone: This same CDR3 is encoded by further DNA sequences in the sample. In DNA, the CDR3 is TGTGCCAGCTCACCGCAGGGGGCAACCGGGGAGCTGTTTTTT. Translation gives CASSPQGATGELFF. The rearrangement uses TRBV18 and TRBJ2-2; 8 bases agree with TRBD1. This CDR3 spans 14 amino acids. Germline-derived CDR1 and CDR2 are KGHSH and LQKENI. V shed 3 bases and J 5 bases; nucleotides not matched to a gene: 2.

CDR3 in amino acids: CASSQEGFDGSTYNEQFF. In nucleotides, the CDR3 is TGTGCCAGCAGCCAAGAGGGATTCGACGGATCAACCTACAATGAGCAGTTCTTC. The chain joins TRBV4-2 to TRBJ2-1, with D unresolved. CDR1 LGHNA and CDR2 YNFKEQ come from the germline V gene. This CDR3 region has 18 residues. V was trimmed by 0 bases and J by 2 bases, leaving 17 bases between them.

The chain recombines TRBV28 with TRBJ2-7; tentatively, D is TRBD1 (6 bases). CDR3 length: 14 amino acids. Looked up from germline, CDR1 is MDHEN and CDR2 is SYDVKM. V was clipped by 5 bases and J by 1 base, with 12 bases between them. CDR3 coding DNA: TGTGCCAGCAGTATAGGGGGTTTTTCCTACGAGCAGTACTTC. As protein: CASSIGGFSYEQYF.

This clone has more than one count but fewer than ten. Additional DNA sequences in this sample encode the identical CDR3. The CDR3 loop is CASSLGHPSTDTQYF. In nucleotides, the CDR3 is TGTGCCAGCAGCTTAGGACACCCGAGCACAGATACGCAGTATTTT. The V gene is TRBV7-2, the J gene TRBJ2-3; D gene uncertain. V lost 1 base and J 0 bases, leaving 8 bases between the germline ends. This CDR3 spans 15 amino acids. The germline V gene has CDR1 SGHTA and CDR2 FQGNSA.

This clone has only one observation. CDR3 amino acids: CASSVDRAYEQYF. The DNA of the CDR3 is TGTGCCAGCAGCGTCGACAGGGCTTACGAGCAGTACTTC. V is TRBV7-8 and J is TRBJ2-7, with 7 bases lining up with TRBD1. CDR3 size: 13 residues. Germline CDR1 and CDR2: SGHVS and FQNEAQ. The V segment lost 5 bases and the J segment 4 bases; nucleotides outside the gene matches: 5.

The V call is TRBV30, the J call TRBJ2-1; TRBD2 aligns across 8 bases. Germline V gene data show CDR1 as GTSNPN and CDR2 as SVGIG (reference sequence). V lost 2 bases and J lost 10; bases outside the gene matches: 10. This CDR3 comprises 14 residues. The CDR3, as DNA: TGTGCCTGGAGTTACCTCGGGAGGGGAATCGAGCAGTTCTTC. Translating it yields CAWSYLGRGIEQFF.

V gene TRBV29-1 combines with J gene TRBJ2-1; D might be TRBD2 (5 bases). Trimming took off 2 bases at V and 6 bases at J, with 14 bases between the two ends. Per germline, CDR1 SQVTM and CDR2 ANQGSEA. This CDR3 is 14 amino acids long. The CDR3 here is CSVETGSSGNEQFF. The CDR3 nucleotides are TGCAGCGTTGAAACTGGGAGCTCAGGCAATGAGCAGTTCTTC.

This rearrangement joins TRBV27 to TRBJ2-5; 7 bases match TRBD2. Trimming at V came to 3 bases and at J to 0 bases, leaving 4 bases not matched to a gene. The germline V gene has CDR1 MNHEY and CDR2 SMNVEV (reference sequence). The CDR3 is 15 residues long. The CDR3 sequence: CASSFGLADQETQYF. CDR3 nucleotide sequence: TGTGCCAGCAGTTTTGGTCTAGCGGACCAAGAGACCCAGTACTTC.

The chain links TRBV5-4 to TRBJ2-7; tentatively, D is TRBD2 (5 bases). Germline lookup yields CDR1 SGHNT and CDR2 YYREEE (reference sequence). CDR3 size: 13 residues. Trimming took off 2 bases at V and 3 bases at J, with 9 bases between the two ends. CDR3 region: CASSFDYNYEQYF. CDR3 DNA: TGTGCCAGCAGCTTCGACTACAACTACGAGCAGTACTTC.

V and J are TRBV5-2 and TRBJ2-6. TRBV5-2 has pseudogene status. This CDR3 has 17 amino acids. The CDR3 DNA reads as TGCGCCAGCAGCCAGGAGACGTCCTTCTCTGGGGCCAACGTCCTGACTTTC. Translation gives CASSQETSFSGANVLTF.

The chain has TRBV28 and TRBJ1-2; D uncertain. The CDR3 is 14 amino acids. Trimming removed 10 bases from V and 3 bases from J, with 18 bases in between. The germline V gene encodes CDR1 MDHEN and CDR2 SYDVKM. The chain's CDR3 is CATASSGLYYGYTF. The CDR3 DNA follows: TGTGCCACAGCATCATCAGGACTTTACTATGGCTACACCTTC.

The chain has TRBV28 and TRBJ2-5, with D possibly being TRBD1 or TRBD2 (5 bases each). The CDR3 is 13 residues long. Germline V gene lookup returns CDR1 MDHEN and CDR2 SYDVKM. V was trimmed by 2 bases and J by 5 bases, leaving 9 bases between them. Here the CDR3 reads CASSLAGTETQYF. DNA of the CDR3: TGTGCCAGCAGTTTAGCAGGGACCGAGACCCAGTACTTC. Using reference TRBV28 and TRBJ2-5 for the parts outside the CDR3, the full variable domain is DVKVTQSSRYLVKRTGEKVFLECVQDMDHENMFWYRQDPGLGLRLIYFSYDVKMKEKGDIPEGYSVSREKKERFSLILESASTNQTSMYLCASSLAGTETQYFGPGTRLLVL.

V usage is TRBV5-1 and J usage is TRBJ2-7, with no clear D. Germline V gene lookup returns CDR1 SGHRS and CDR2 YFSETQ. V lost 3 bases and J 5 bases, leaving 18 bases between the germline ends. This CDR3 contains 15 residues. CDR3 nucleotide sequence: TGCGCCAGCAGCTCCCGACCAGGTAGGATCGACGAGCAGTACTTC. As protein: CASSSRPGRIDEQYF.

This clone was recorded many times. This sequence joins TRBV28 and TRBJ2-4, with 13 positions matching TRBD2. CDR1 and CDR2 (germline): MDHEN, SYDVKM. V lost 2 bases to trimming and J lost 6 bases; unmatched junction nucleotides: 7. This CDR3 comprises 17 residues. The DNA of the CDR3 is TGTGCCAGCAGTTTACGGGACAGACTAGCGGGAGGAAACATTCAGTACTTC. Translated: CASSLRDRLAGGNIQYF.